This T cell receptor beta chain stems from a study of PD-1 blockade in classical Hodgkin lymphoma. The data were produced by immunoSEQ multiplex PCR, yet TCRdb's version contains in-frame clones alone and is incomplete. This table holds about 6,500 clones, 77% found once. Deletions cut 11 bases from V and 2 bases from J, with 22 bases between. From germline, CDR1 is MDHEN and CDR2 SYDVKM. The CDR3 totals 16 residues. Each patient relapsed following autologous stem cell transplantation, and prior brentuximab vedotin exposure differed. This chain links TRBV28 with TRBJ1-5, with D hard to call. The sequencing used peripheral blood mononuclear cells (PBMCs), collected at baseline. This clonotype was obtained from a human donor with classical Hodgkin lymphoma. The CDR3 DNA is TGTGCCCATAAACCCAGGAGGGAAAGCGGCAATCAGCCCCAGCATTTT. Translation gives CAHKPRRESGNQPQHF.